This TCR beta chain appears in the sequencing data of a study of OX40 agonist ivuxolimab in advanced cancers. Study context: The patients received ivuxolimab by intravenous route every 2 weeks at 0.01 to 10 mg/kg. Findings of the study overall: The 0.1-3.0 mg/kg partial responders had among the lowest clonal expansion.

Only in-frame clones appear in the TCRdb table, and some are missing; sequencing was by immunoSEQ multiplex PCR. The data show tens of thousands of clones, about 86% seen once. The germline gives CDR1 MNHEY, CDR2 SVGAGI. This CDR3 is built from 15 residues. Trimming stripped 2 bases from V and 3 bases from J, with 14 bases between. Concerning this clone itself: What it binds is not known.

With autoimmune disease history or systemic immunosuppression, patients were excluded. The sample consisted of CD4+ or CD8+ T cells sorted from blood, taken in a trial of the OX40 agonist ivuxolimab. J is TRBJ2-7 and V is TRBV6-5; D is possibly TRBD1 or TRBD2 (5 bases each). This receptor was identified in an adult with an advanced solid tumor such as melanoma, head and neck, liver or kidney cancer. The CDR3 is CASSYGRGPYYEQYF. The DNA of the CDR3 is TGTGCCAGCAGTTACGGTAGGGGACCTTACTACGAGCAGTACTTC.